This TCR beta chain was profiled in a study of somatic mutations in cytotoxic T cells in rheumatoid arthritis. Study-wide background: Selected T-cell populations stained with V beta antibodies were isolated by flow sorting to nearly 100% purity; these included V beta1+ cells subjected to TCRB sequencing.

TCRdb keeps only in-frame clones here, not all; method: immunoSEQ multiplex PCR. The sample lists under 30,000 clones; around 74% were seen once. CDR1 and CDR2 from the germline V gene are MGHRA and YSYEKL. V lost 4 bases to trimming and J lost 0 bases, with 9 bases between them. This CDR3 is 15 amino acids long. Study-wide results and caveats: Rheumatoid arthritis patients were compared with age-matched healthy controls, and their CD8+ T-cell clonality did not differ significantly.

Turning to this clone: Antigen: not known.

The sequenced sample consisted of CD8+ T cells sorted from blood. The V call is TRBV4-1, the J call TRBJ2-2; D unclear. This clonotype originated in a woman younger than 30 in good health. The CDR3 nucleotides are TGCGCCAGCAGCCGGGTTACCGCGAACACCGGGGAGCTGTTTTTT. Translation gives CASSRVTANTGELFF.